A single T cell receptor beta chain is shown here with its context. At one end the junction does not follow the germline gene, possibly because of a read error. The sample carries other DNA sequences with the same CDR3. The data were obtained in a study of T cell changes during pregnancy in multiple sclerosis. Repertoires were generated with immunoSEQ multiplex PCR, while TCRdb's copy carries only in-frame clones and drops some. In the table there are about 40,000 clones, 90% to 95% of which are singletons. The CDR3 contains 15 residues. Germline CDR1 reads GTSNPN; CDR2 reads SVGIG (reference sequence).

Specimen: peripheral blood, collected in the third trimester of pregnancy. This sequence originates from a female donor with multiple sclerosis, enrolled in a pregnancy study. The chain carries TRBV30 and TRBJ2-2, with 11 bases fitting TRBD2. As DNA, the CDR3 is TGTGCCTGGAGTGTACTAGCGGGAGACACCGGAGAGCTGTTTTTT. It encodes CAWSVLAGDTGELFF.